The following is a T cell receptor beta chain sequence with its context. The data belong to a study of blood T cell repertoires in COVID-19. Germline values: CDR1 MRHNA, CDR2 SNTAGT. The ends lost 0 bases at V and 3 bases at J; junction bases unmatched: 0. The CDR3 length is 15 residues. The protocol was immunoSEQ multiplex PCR, while the TCRdb copy is restricted to in-frame clones and leaves out a portion. This table holds 140,000 or so clones, 65% to 90% found once. The receptor comes from a man aged 45-65 years with acute or convalescent COVID-19. The chain carries TRBV6-4 and TRBJ2-1; TRBD1 aligns across 9 bases. Sequencing was carried out using peripheral blood. The CDR3 reads CASSDSTGGYNEQFF. The CDR3, as DNA: TGTGCCAGCAGTGACTCGACAGGGGGCTACAATGAGCAGTTCTTC.